This is a list of T cell receptor beta chains from one sample in a study of CD8 T cells in ankylosing spondylitis. Via MiXCR, TCRdb re-called the 5' RACE reads, giving one row per CDR3 protein. The data hold 50,000 to 70,000 distinct CDR3 sequences, with over 5% observed a single time. The specimen was synovial fluid, either unsorted or a sorted T cell fraction (not recorded which). The receptors shown here come from a male donor with ankylosing spondylitis. Each CDR3 is given with its conserved first and last residue. The D gene is left open where the match is weak. Rows may omit the clone size; those that give it use once, few, many or a size class.

clone_size: many; d_call: -; v_call: TRBV3-1; j_call: TRBJ2-3; cdr3_nt: TGTGCCAGCAGCCACGGGGGGCGCACAGATACGCAGTATTTT; cdr3_aa: CASSHGGRTDTQYF
clone_size: many; d_call: -; v_call: TRBV9; j_call: TRBJ2-1; cdr3_nt: TGTGCCAGCAGCGTAGTTGAAGGGGAGCAGTTCTTC; cdr3_aa: CASSVVEGEQFF
clone_size: many; d_call: -; v_call: TRBV7-9; j_call: TRBJ2-3; cdr3_nt: TGTGCCAGTACCCCCTCCGGCACTAGCACAGATACGCAGTATTTT; cdr3_aa: CASTPSGTSTDTQYF
clone_size: many; d_call: -; v_call: TRBV12-3/TRBV12-4; j_call: TRBJ1-6; cdr3_nt: TGTGCCAGCAGTTTAGACTACTCACCCCTCCACTTT; cdr3_aa: CASSLDYSPLHF
clone_size: few; d_call: -; v_call: TRBV12-3/TRBV12-4; j_call: TRBJ1-4; cdr3_nt: TGTGCCAGCAGCCCACGGACAGCTAATGAAAAACTGTTTTTT; cdr3_aa: CASSPRTANEKLFF
clone_size: few; d_call: -; v_call: TRBV4-2; j_call: TRBJ2-7; cdr3_nt: TGTGCCAGCAGCCCTAGGCTCGCTGGGTTCGCCTACGAGCAGTACTTC; cdr3_aa: CASSPRLAGFAYEQYF
clone_size: -; d_call: TRBD2; v_call: TRBV6-2/TRBV6-3; j_call: TRBJ2-7; cdr3_nt: TGTGCCAGCAGTTACTCCATTAGCGGGATGTACGAGCAGTACTTC; cdr3_aa: CASSYSISGMYEQYF
clone_size: few; d_call: -; v_call: TRBV19; j_call: TRBJ2-5; cdr3_nt: TGTGCCAGTAGTATAGATCAGGCCCCAGAGACCCAGTACTTC; cdr3_aa: CASSIDQAPETQYF
clone_size: -; d_call: -; v_call: TRBV18; j_call: TRBJ1-2; cdr3_nt: TGTGCCAGCTCACCAGGCACAGTCAACTATGGCTACACCTTC; cdr3_aa: CASSPGTVNYGYTF
clone_size: many; d_call: TRBD2; v_call: TRBV3-1; j_call: TRBJ2-7; cdr3_nt: TGTGCCAGCAGCAAGGGACTAGCGGGTACCTACGAGCAGTACTTC; cdr3_aa: CASSKGLAGTYEQYF
clone_size: -; d_call: -; v_call: TRBV5-4; j_call: TRBJ2-1; cdr3_nt: TGTGCCAGCAGCTTCCCGAGGGGCTACGGCTACAATGAGCAGTTCTTC; cdr3_aa: CASSFPRGYGYNEQFF
clone_size: many; d_call: -; v_call: TRBV5-6; j_call: TRBJ2-1; cdr3_nt: TGTGCCAGCAGCCGCGCCTTGTACAATGAGCAGTTCTTC; cdr3_aa: CASSRALYNEQFF
clone_size: many; d_call: -; v_call: TRBV9; j_call: TRBJ2-3; cdr3_nt: TGTGCCAGCAGCAAACGGACAGACCCTAGCACAGATACGCAGTATTTT; cdr3_aa: CASSKRTDPSTDTQYF
clone_size: few; d_call: -; v_call: TRBV6-5; j_call: TRBJ1-2; cdr3_nt: TGTGCCAGCAGTTATGGCGGATCCTATGGCTACACCTTC; cdr3_aa: CASSYGGSYGYTF
clone_size: many; d_call: -; v_call: TRBV28; j_call: TRBJ2-5; cdr3_nt: TGTGCCAGCAGCCTGTCGTTACCAAGCAGGGAGACCCAGTACTTC; cdr3_aa: CASSLSLPSRETQYF
clone_size: -; d_call: -; v_call: TRBV9; j_call: TRBJ2-2; cdr3_nt: TGTGCCAGCAGCCAGTCAGGAAAACGCGGGGACACCGGGGAGCTGTTTTTT; cdr3_aa: CASSQSGKRGDTGELFF
clone_size: few; d_call: -; v_call: TRBV15; j_call: TRBJ2-7; cdr3_nt: TGTGCCACCAGCCCCATTGGTCGGGAGCAGTACTTC; cdr3_aa: CATSPIGREQYF
clone_size: -; d_call: -; v_call: TRBV4-3; j_call: TRBJ2-7; cdr3_nt: TGCGCCAGCAGCCAAGATCATCGGGCGGGAGAGCAGTACTTC; cdr3_aa: CASSQDHRAGEQYF
clone_size: many; d_call: -; v_call: TRBV6-2/TRBV6-3; j_call: TRBJ2-5; cdr3_nt: TGTGCCAGCAGCCGCGGGGAGACCCAGTACTTC; cdr3_aa: CASSRGETQYF
clone_size: many; d_call: TRBD2; v_call: TRBV7-2; j_call: TRBJ2-1; cdr3_nt: TGTGCCAGCAGCAAAGGACTAGCGGGAAGGGTATGGATTGAGCAGTTCTTC; cdr3_aa: CASSKGLAGRVWIEQFF
clone_size: many; d_call: -; v_call: TRBV29-1; j_call: TRBJ1-5; cdr3_nt: TGCAGCGTCACTACTACATCAAGCAATCAGCCCCAGCATTTT; cdr3_aa: CSVTTTSSNQPQHF
clone_size: few; d_call: -; v_call: TRBV9; j_call: TRBJ2-7; cdr3_nt: TGTGCCAGCAGCGCTCGGACGGGGACCTACGAGCAGTACTTC; cdr3_aa: CASSARTGTYEQYF